One sample yielded the 14 T cell receptor beta chains listed below, sequenced in a study of blood T cell repertoires in COVID-19. The table came from immunoSEQ multiplex PCR; TCRdb's copy has only in-frame clones and leaves some out. The data hold roughly 28,000 clones, with roughly 80% observed a single time. Sequencing was carried out using peripheral blood. These receptors were taken from a woman aged 70-85 years with active or convalescent COVID-19.

This clone was seen more than once but under ten times. The chain couples TRBV5-6 to TRBJ2-2; possible D gene TRBD1, 5 bases. CDR3 length equals 16 residues. Between the trimmed V and J ends, which lost 5 bases and 6 bases, there was a span of 20 bases. The germline V gene has CDR1 SGHDT and CDR2 YYEEEE. The CDR3 reads CASRLHQGSWAGELFF. CDR3 sequence (DNA): TGTGCCAGCAGGTTGCACCAGGGTAGTTGGGCCGGGGAGCTGTTTTTT. Full variable domain (rest looked up from reference TRBV5-6 and TRBJ2-2): DAGVTQSPTHLIKTRGQQVTLRCSPKSGHDTVSWYQQALGQGPQFIFQYYEEEERQRGNFPDRFSGHQFPNYSSELNVNALLLGDSALYLCASRLHQGSWAGELFFGEGSRLTVL.

This clone has a handful of counts. The rearrangement links TRBV7-2 to TRBJ2-7; 15 bases align to TRBD2. The CDR3 has 20 residues. V shed 0 bases, J shed 0 bases, and the junction held 9 bases outside the gene matches. The germline gives CDR1 SGHTA, CDR2 FQGNSA. CDR3 sequence reads: CASSLAGLAGGRPNSYEQYF. For the CDR3, the DNA is TGTGCCAGCAGCTTAGCGGGACTAGCGGGGGGCCGACCTAACTCCTACGAGCAGTACTTC.

The J gene is TRBJ2-5, the V gene TRBV11-2; 7 nucleotides match TRBD2. CDR3 length: 15 residues. V lost 2 bases and J lost 5; bases outside the gene matches: 8. CDR1 is SGHAT, CDR2 FQNNGV, per germline. CDR3 region: CASSLRGSGEETQYF. The CDR3 DNA is TGTGCCAGCAGCTTACGCGGGAGCGGAGAGGAGACCCAGTACTTC.

The chain carries TRBV20-1 and TRBJ2-2; 8 nucleotides match TRBD2. CDR1 is DFQATT and CDR2 is SNEGSKA in the germline V gene (reference sequence). V dropped 3 bases and J dropped 6; count of bases not matched to a gene: 6. The CDR3 consists of 14 residues. The CDR3 DNA sequence: TGCAGTGCTAGTAGGCAAGCGGGGGCCGGGGAGCTGTTTTTT. Encoded protein: CSASRQAGAGELFF.

This sequence joins TRBV6-5 and TRBJ2-7, with D uncertain. The CDR3 loop spans 13 amino acids. V was trimmed by 6 bases and J by 3 bases, leaving 12 bases between them. Germline values: CDR1 MNHEY, CDR2 SVGAGI. The CDR3 sequence is CASRAGAGYEQYF. The CDR3 DNA is TGTGCCAGCAGGGCCGGAGCTGGCTACGAGCAGTACTTC.

This clone is a singleton in its sample. V and J are TRBV28 and TRBJ2-5; TRBD1 aligns across 10 bases. The CDR3 extends over 14 amino acids. The V segment lost 10 bases and the J segment 2 bases; nucleotides outside the gene matches: 7. The germline CDR1 and CDR2 sequences are MDHEN and SYDVKM. The CDR3 DNA sequence: TGTGCCACCAAGAGGACAGGGGGACAAGAGACCCAGTACTTC. Its protein is CATKRTGGQETQYF.

The chain is built from TRBV27 and TRBJ2-3; D unresolved. The V gene lost 8 bases and the J gene lost 4 bases, with 13 bases spanning the gap. The CDR3 consists of 13 residues. In germline, CDR1 is MNHEY, CDR2 SMNVEV (reference sequence). CDR3 loop: CASAVVRADTQYF. The CDR3, as DNA: TGTGCCAGCGCAGTGGTACGGGCAGATACGCAGTATTTT.

This clone was picked up one time. CDR3 amino acids: CASCSGGNYGYTF. The CDR3 coding sequence is TGTGCCAGCTGCTCAGGGGGAAACTATGGCTACACCTTC. The chain is built from TRBV6-5 and TRBJ1-2; 7 nucleotides align to TRBD1. The CDR3 extends over 13 amino acids. Germline V gene data show CDR1 as MNHEY and CDR2 as SVGAGI. The ends lost 8 bases at V and 2 bases at J; junction bases unmatched: 5.

This chain joins TRBV29-1 and TRBJ2-3; D not resolved. Germline values: CDR1 SQVTM, CDR2 ANQGSEA. CDR3 length equals 11 residues. Between the trimmed V and J ends, which lost 6 bases and 6 bases, there was a span of 10 bases. The CDR3 nucleotides are TGCAGCGTCTTATACTTCGATACGCAGTATTTT. The encoded protein is CSVLYFDTQYF.

The rearrangement joins TRBV15 to TRBJ2-3; no clear D. This CDR3 spans 14 amino acids. The V and J ends lost 3 bases and 2 bases respectively, with 9 bases between them. CDR1 is LNHNV and CDR2 is YYDKDF in the germline V gene (reference sequence). The CDR3 is CATSSVQSTDTQYF. Written as DNA, the CDR3 is TGTGCCACCAGCAGCGTCCAGTCCACAGATACGCAGTATTTT.

This clone was picked up a small number of times. V and J are TRBV11-2 and TRBJ1-2; TRBD1 is a possible D gene (5 bases). This CDR3 is built from 13 residues. Trimming removed 2 bases from V and 4 bases from J, with 8 bases in between. CDR1 SGHAT and CDR2 FQNNGV come from the germline V gene. The CDR3 DNA sequence: TGTGCCAGCAGCTTAACAGGAGCCTATGGCTACACCTTC. Its translation: CASSLTGAYGYTF.

The chain employs TRBV28 and TRBJ1-2; tentative D call: TRBD1 (6 bases). The germline V and J ends were trimmed by 5 bases and 3 bases, with 16 bases remaining between them. The CDR3 has 15 amino acids. Germline V gene data show CDR1 as MDHEN and CDR2 as SYDVKM. The CDR3 DNA reads TGTGCCAGCAGTCCGATAATCCGGACAGACTATGGCTACACCTTC. Protein: CASSPIIRTDYGYTF.

V gene TRBV15 combines with J gene TRBJ2-2; D is unclear. Between the trimmed V and J ends, which lost 0 bases and 2 bases, there was a span of 10 bases. The CDR3 length is 16 residues. Germline V gives CDR1 LNHNV, CDR2 YYDKDF (reference sequence). CDR3 in amino acids: CATSRDYNLNTGELFF. The CDR3 region has the DNA TGTGCCACCAGCAGAGATTATAACCTAAACACCGGGGAGCTGTTTTTT.

This clone appeared a few times. The chain uses TRBV7-2 and TRBJ2-2; TRBD2 is a possible D gene (6 bases). CDR3 length: 14 residues. V was trimmed by 8 bases and J by 1 base, leaving 11 bases between them. Germline CDR1 and CDR2: SGHTA and FQGNSA. The CDR3 DNA reads as TGTGCCAGCCGCCGGGACTTGAACACCGGGGAGCTGTTTTTT. Translated, it gives CASRRDLNTGELFF.